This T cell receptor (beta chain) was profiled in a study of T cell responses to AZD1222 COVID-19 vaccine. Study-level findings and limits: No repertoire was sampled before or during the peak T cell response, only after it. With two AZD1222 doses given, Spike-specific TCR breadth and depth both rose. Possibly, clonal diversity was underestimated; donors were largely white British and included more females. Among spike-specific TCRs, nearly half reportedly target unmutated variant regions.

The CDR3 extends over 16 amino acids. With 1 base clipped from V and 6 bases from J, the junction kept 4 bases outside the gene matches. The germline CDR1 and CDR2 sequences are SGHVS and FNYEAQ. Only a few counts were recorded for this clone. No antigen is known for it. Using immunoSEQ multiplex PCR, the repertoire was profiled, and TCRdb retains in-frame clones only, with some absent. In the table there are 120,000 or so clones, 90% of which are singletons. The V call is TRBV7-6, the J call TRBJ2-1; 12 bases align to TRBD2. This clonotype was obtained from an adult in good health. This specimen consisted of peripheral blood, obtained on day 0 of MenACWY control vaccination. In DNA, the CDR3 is TGTGCCAGCAGCTTAGGTTTGACTAGCGGGAGCAATGAGCAGTTCTTC. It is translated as CASSLGLTSGSNEQFF.